This passage covers 26 T cell receptor beta chains from one sample sequenced in a study of CD8 T cells in Susac syndrome. About 0.5 to 1 ug RNA was reverse transcribed with random hexamers. MiXCR was run by TCRdb on the immunoSEQ multiplex PCR reads, yielding one entry per CDR3 protein. This table holds roughly 200,000 distinct CDR3 sequences, about 95% found once. What was sequenced was CD8+ T cells from PBMCs. Receptors originate from a human donor with multiple sclerosis.

This chain uses TRBV6-2 or TRBV6-3 with TRBJ2-3; D is undetermined. V lost 2 bases and J lost 4, with 1 base in between. CDR3 length: 11 residues. Germline CDR1 is MNHEY and CDR2 is SVGEGT. CDR3 bases: TGTGCCAGCAGTTACCCAGATACGCAGTATTTT. This translates into CASSYPDTQYF.

The chain links TRBV6-5 to TRBJ1-1; D possibly corresponds to TRBD1 (5 bases). Germline lookup yields CDR1 MNHEY and CDR2 SVGAGI. Deletions cut 2 bases from V and 4 bases from J, with 11 bases between. The CDR3 sequence is 14 residues long. CDR3 nucleotide sequence: TGTGCCAGCAGTTACACTACAGGAGGCACTGAAGCTTTCTTT. Encoded protein: CASSYTTGGTEAFF.

This clonotype showed up just once. V gene TRBV4-1 combines with J gene TRBJ2-5; 10 bases line up with TRBD1. Germline V gene sequence: CDR1 MGHRA, CDR2 YSYEKL. The CDR3 spans 15 residues. The V segment lost 3 bases and the J segment 8 bases; nucleotides outside the gene matches: 9. CDR3 coding DNA: TGCGCCAGCAGCCACCTCTACCGGGACAGGGGTACCCAGTACTTC. Translating gives CASSHLYRDRGTQYF.

This clonotype was observed once. The rearrangement uses TRBV5-1 and TRBJ2-1, with 11 nucleotides matching TRBD2. The germline gives CDR1 SGHRS, CDR2 YFSETQ. Losses at the gene ends were 4 bases for V and 5 bases for J; bases not matched to a gene: 11. The CDR3 has 17 amino acids. The CDR3 sequence: CASSRRVAGGLHNEQFF. CDR3 DNA: TGCGCCAGCAGCCGGAGGGTAGCGGGGGGGCTCCACAATGAGCAGTTCTTC.

The rearrangement links TRBV29-1 to TRBJ2-1; TRBD1 aligns across 7 bases. CDR3 length equals 13 residues. Trimming cost V 4 bases and J 9 bases; bases outside gene matches: 9. Germline values: CDR1 SQVTM, CDR2 ANQGSEA. DNA of the CDR3: TGCAGCGTTGCTCAGGACAGGTCTGGTGAGCAGTTCTTC. It translates to CSVAQDRSGEQFF.

The genes are TRBV20-1 and TRBJ1-4; D is possibly TRBD1 (6 bases). Germline V lookup: CDR1 DFQATT, CDR2 SNEGSKA (reference sequence). CDR3 length: 14 amino acids. Trimming took 4 bases from V and 3 from J, leaving 12 bases between them. The CDR3, as DNA: TGCAGTGCTACTCACAGGGACTCTAATGAAAAACTGTTTTTT. This codes for CSATHRDSNEKLFF.

The chain couples TRBV5-1 to TRBJ2-7; possibly TRBD1 for D (6 bases). V was trimmed by 0 bases and J by 3 bases, leaving 10 bases between them. Per germline, CDR1 SGHRS and CDR2 YFSETQ. The CDR3 sequence is 14 residues long. CDR3 nucleotide sequence: TGCGCCAGCAGCTTGGGACAGGAATACTACGAGCAGTACTTC. Protein product: CASSLGQEYYEQYF.

The rearrangement links TRBV7-6 to TRBJ2-1, with TRBD2 matching over 8 bases. The CDR3 runs 12 residues. CDR1 SGHVS and CDR2 FNYEAQ come from the germline V gene. Trimming cost V 5 bases and J 8 bases; bases outside gene matches: 2. CDR3 in amino acids: CASSQTSDEQFF. The CDR3 nucleotides are TGTGCCAGCAGCCAGACTAGCGATGAGCAGTTCTTC. Full variable domain (remainder filled in from reference TRBV7-6 and TRBJ2-1): GAGVSQSPRYKVTKRGQDVALRCDPISGHVSLYWYRQALGQGPEFLTYFNYEAQQDKSGLPNDRFSAERPEGSISTLTIQRTEQRDSAMYRCASSQTSDEQFFGPGTRLTVL.

The chain links TRBV27 to TRBJ1-1, with D possibly TRBD1 on 6 matching bases. V was shortened by 4 bases and J by 7 bases, with 13 bases between the two germline ends. The CDR3 length is 13 residues. Germline CDR1 MNHEY, CDR2 SMNVEV (reference sequence). CDR3 protein: CASSSVGGLEAFF. Here the CDR3 DNA reads TGTGCCAGCAGTTCGGTGGGGGGCCTTGAAGCTTTCTTT.

This clonotype was found once. V usage is TRBV2 and J usage is TRBJ1-4, with D possibly matching TRBD1 (6 bases). This CDR3 region has 11 residues. V was shortened by 10 bases and J by 6 bases, with 9 bases between the two germline ends. Germline-derived CDR1 and CDR2 are SNHLY and FYNNEI. The CDR3 region is CAIYRDEKLFF. The CDR3 DNA reads as TGTGCCATTTACAGGGATGAAAAACTGTTTTTT.

This clonotype showed up just a few times. This chain joins TRBV29-1 and TRBJ2-7; D not certain. CDR1 SQVTM and CDR2 ANQGSEA come from the germline V gene. The CDR3 runs to 10 residues. V was trimmed by 5 bases and J by 6 bases, leaving 8 bases between them. CDR3 sequence (DNA): TGCAGCGTTTTGTCGGGCGAGCAGTACTTC. As protein: CSVLSGEQYF.

The CDR3 coding sequence is TGCAGCGGGGGACGGGACTACAATGAGCAGTTCTTC. Translated, it gives CSGGRDYNEQFF. V is TRBV29-1 and J is TRBJ2-1; D may be TRBD1 or TRBD2 (5 bases each). CDR3 length equals 12 residues. V was shortened by 7 bases and J by 3 bases, with 10 bases between the two germline ends. Looked up from germline, CDR1 is SQVTM and CDR2 is ANQGSEA.

The chain is built from TRBV4-1 and TRBJ2-1; D is undetermined. The CDR3 is made up of 12 amino acids. Germline CDR1 reads MGHRA; CDR2 reads YSYEKL. Between the trimmed V and J ends, which lost 4 bases and 8 bases, there was a span of 9 bases. This chain's CDR3 is CASSPRDYEQFF. CDR3 DNA: TGCGCCAGCAGCCCCCGCGACTATGAGCAGTTCTTC.

The rearrangement links TRBV12-3 or TRBV12-4 to TRBJ2-7, with 12 bases fitting TRBD2. The V and J ends lost 6 bases and 4 bases, in that order; junction bases with no gene match: 4. CDR3 length equals 14 residues. The CDR3 DNA is TGTGCCAGCAGACCCGGGACTAGCGGGTACGAGCAGTACTTC. Translating it yields CASRPGTSGYEQYF.

This clonotype was detected only once. J is TRBJ1-5 and V is TRBV19; no firm D call. Per the germline V gene, CDR1 is LNHDA and CDR2 is SQIVND (reference sequence). This CDR3 is built from 16 residues. V was shortened by 3 bases and J by 0 bases, with 12 bases between the two germline ends. CDR3 nucleotides: TGTGCCAGTAGTATCGGGAAAGTCTATAGCAATCAGCCCCAGCATTTT. It yields the protein CASSIGKVYSNQPQHF. The full variable domain, with the rest looked up from reference TRBV19 and TRBJ1-5, is DGGITQSPKYLFRKEGQNVTLSCEQNLNHDAMYWYRQDPGQGLRLIYYSQIVNDFQKGDIAEGYSVSREKKESFPLTVTSAQKNPTAFYLCASSIGKVYSNQPQHFGDGTRLSIL.

V is TRBV2 and J is TRBJ2-5, with D possibly called TRBD1 or TRBD2 (5 bases each). There are 12 residues in the CDR3. Germline lookup yields CDR1 SNHLY and CDR2 FYNNEI. V lost 9 bases to trimming and J lost 4 bases, with 12 bases between them. The CDR3 protein is CARGENSETQYF. CDR3 nucleotides: TGTGCCAGAGGGGAGAACTCAGAGACCCAGTACTTC. Full variable domain (remainder filled in from reference TRBV2 and TRBJ2-5): EPEVTQTPSHQVTQMGQEVILRCVPISNHLYFYWYRQILGQKVEFLVSFYNNEISEKSEIFDDQFSVERPDGSNFTLKIRSTKLEDSAMYFCARGENSETQYFGPGTRLLVL.

V usage is TRBV6-5 and J usage is TRBJ2-3; 8 positions agree with TRBD2. The CDR3 has 15 residues. With 5 bases clipped from V and 6 bases from J, the junction kept 10 bases outside the gene matches. The V gene's germline CDR1 is MNHEY and CDR2 SVGAGI. CDR3 coding DNA: TGTGCCAGCAGTCAAACTAGCGGACCCGCGGATACGCAGTATTTT. As protein: CASSQTSGPADTQYF.

In this sample, this clonotype turned up once. The chain carries TRBV30 and TRBJ2-7; TRBD2 matches 16 bases. Germline V gene lookup returns CDR1 GTSNPN and CDR2 SVGIG (reference sequence). The CDR3 is made up of 19 amino acids. J was trimmed by 2 bases and V by 3 bases; bases with no gene match: 13. CDR3 residues: CAWRPFPGLAGGITYEQYF. The CDR3 region has the DNA TGTGCCTGGAGACCCTTCCCGGGACTAGCGGGAGGGATTACCTACGAGCAGTACTTC.

J is TRBJ2-7 and V is TRBV4-1; TRBD2 aligns across 7 bases. V shed 4 bases, J shed 5 bases, and the junction held 8 bases outside the gene matches. The CDR3 length is 14 residues. Germline-derived CDR1 and CDR2 are MGHRA and YSYEKL. CDR3 sequence: CASSRGGSIDEQYF. The DNA of the CDR3 is TGCGCCAGCAGCCGAGGCGGGAGTATTGACGAGCAGTACTTC.

This chain connects TRBV11-2 to TRBJ1-2; TRBD1 might be the D (6 bases). CDR3 length: 15 amino acids. Per the germline V gene, CDR1 is SGHAT and CDR2 is FQNNGV. V was clipped by 1 base and J by 4 bases, with 13 bases between them. The CDR3 DNA sequence: TGTGCCAGCAGCTTAGGACAGGCGGCTTCCTATGGCTACACCTTC. It yields the protein CASSLGQAASYGYTF.

This chain links TRBV28 with TRBJ2-3, with 12 bases lining up with TRBD2. This CDR3 spans 17 amino acids. The germline V gene has CDR1 MDHEN and CDR2 SYDVKM. Trimming at V came to 5 bases and at J to 0 bases, leaving 6 bases not matched to a gene. The CDR3 DNA reads as TGTGCCAGCAGTCTAGGACTAGCGGGAACTAGCACAGATACGCAGTATTTT. It codes for CASSLGLAGTSTDTQYF.

The CDR3 sequence: CASSEGNTEAFF. The CDR3 DNA reads as TGTGCCAGCAGCGAGGGGAACACTGAAGCTTTCTTT. The chain combines TRBV7-9 with TRBJ1-1, with D unclear. Germline CDR1 SEHNR, CDR2 FQNEAQ (reference sequence). The CDR3 contains 12 residues. Trimming shortened V by 5 bases and J by 1 base, and 5 bases separated the two germline ends.

The chain has TRBV12-3 or TRBV12-4 and TRBJ2-5; 7 bases fit TRBD1. This CDR3 comprises 15 residues. J lost 4 bases, V lost 4 bases, and 9 bases had no gene match. DNA for the CDR3: TGTGCCAGCAGTTCAGGACAGGCGTGGGCAGAGACCCAGTACTTC. Translating gives CASSSGQAWAETQYF.

The V gene is TRBV29-1, the J gene TRBJ2-1, with 11 bases fitting TRBD2. The CDR3 contains 17 residues. Germline lookup yields CDR1 SQVTM and CDR2 ANQGSEA. V was pared by 2 bases and J by 3 bases, with 9 bases of the junction left unmatched. The CDR3 here is CSVETGLGLAVYNEQFF. The CDR3 region has the DNA TGCAGCGTTGAAACAGGCTTGGGACTAGCGGTCTACAATGAGCAGTTCTTC.

The gene calls are TRBV29-1 and TRBJ2-1; D is unclear. The V gene's germline CDR1 is SQVTM and CDR2 ANQGSEA. Trimming cost V 4 bases and J 6 bases, with 4 bases left between them. This CDR3 is built from 10 residues. CDR3 nucleotides: TGCAGCGTTGTGAGCAATGAGCAGTTCTTC. Translating it yields CSVVSNEQFF.

The chain recombines TRBV4-1 with TRBJ2-5, with 15 positions matching TRBD2. The CDR3 is 19 residues long. Germline CDR1 is MGHRA and CDR2 is YSYEKL. J lost 1 base, V lost 2 bases, and 8 bases had no gene match. In nucleotides, the CDR3 is TGCGCCAGCAGCCAACAAACGGGACTAGCGGGAGGTCCCCAAGAGACCCAGTACTTC. Amino acids: CASSQQTGLAGGPQETQYF.